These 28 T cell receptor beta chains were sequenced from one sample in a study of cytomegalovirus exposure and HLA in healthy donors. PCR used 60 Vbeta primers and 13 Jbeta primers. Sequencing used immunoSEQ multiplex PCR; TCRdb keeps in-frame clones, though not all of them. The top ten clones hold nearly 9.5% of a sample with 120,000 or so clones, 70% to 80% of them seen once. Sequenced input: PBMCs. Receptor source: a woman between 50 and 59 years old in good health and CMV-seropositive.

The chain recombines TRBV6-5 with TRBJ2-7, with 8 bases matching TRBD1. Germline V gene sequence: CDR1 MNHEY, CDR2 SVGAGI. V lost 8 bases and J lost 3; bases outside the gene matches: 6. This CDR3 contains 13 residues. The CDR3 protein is CASQRGQVYEQYF. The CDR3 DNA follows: TGTGCCAGCCAACGGGGACAGGTCTACGAGCAGTACTTC.

The CDR3 reads CASSSQATLYEQYF. The CDR3 coding sequence is TGTGCCAGCAGCTCACAGGCGACCCTCTACGAGCAGTACTTC. V and J are TRBV7-9 and TRBJ2-7, with D tentatively TRBD1 (5 bases). V shed 4 bases and J shed 3 bases, with 13 bases lying between them. The CDR3 spans 14 residues. CDR1 is SEHNR, CDR2 FQNEAQ, per germline (reference sequence).

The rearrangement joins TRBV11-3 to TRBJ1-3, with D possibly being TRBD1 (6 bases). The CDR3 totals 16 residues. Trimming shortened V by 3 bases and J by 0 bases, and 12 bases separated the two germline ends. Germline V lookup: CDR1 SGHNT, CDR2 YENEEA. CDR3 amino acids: CASSFLGASSGNTIYF. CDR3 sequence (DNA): TGTGCCAGCAGCTTCCTGGGGGCGAGCTCTGGAAACACCATATATTTT.

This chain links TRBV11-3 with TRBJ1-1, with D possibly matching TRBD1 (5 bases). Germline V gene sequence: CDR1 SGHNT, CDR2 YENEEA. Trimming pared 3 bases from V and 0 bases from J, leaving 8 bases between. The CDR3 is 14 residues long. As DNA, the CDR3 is TGTGCCAGCAGCTTTGGGACTGTGAACACTGAAGCTTTCTTT. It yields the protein CASSFGTVNTEAFF.

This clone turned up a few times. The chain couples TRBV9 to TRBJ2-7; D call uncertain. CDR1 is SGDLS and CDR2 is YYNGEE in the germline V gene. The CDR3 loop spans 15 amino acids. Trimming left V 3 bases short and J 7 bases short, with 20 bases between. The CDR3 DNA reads TGTGCCAGCAGCGGTTATAGTAATCCGTCGAGGGAGCAGTACTTC. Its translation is CASSGYSNPSREQYF.

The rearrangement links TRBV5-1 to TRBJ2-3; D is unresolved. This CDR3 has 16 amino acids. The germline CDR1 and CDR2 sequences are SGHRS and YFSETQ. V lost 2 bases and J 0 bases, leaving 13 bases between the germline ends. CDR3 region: CASSFPAATSTDTQYF. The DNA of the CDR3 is TGCGCCAGCAGCTTTCCGGCGGCTACTAGCACAGATACGCAGTATTTT. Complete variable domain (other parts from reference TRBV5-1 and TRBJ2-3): KAGVTQTPRYLIKTRGQQVTLSCSPISGHRSVSWYQQTPGQGLQFLFEYFSETQRNKGNFPGRFSGRQFSNSRSEMNVSTLELGDSALYLCASSFPAATSTDTQYFGPGTRLTVL.

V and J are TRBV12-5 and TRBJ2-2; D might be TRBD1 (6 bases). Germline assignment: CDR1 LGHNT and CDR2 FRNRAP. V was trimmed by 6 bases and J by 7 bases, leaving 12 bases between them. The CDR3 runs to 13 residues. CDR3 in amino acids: CASGLEQGGELFF. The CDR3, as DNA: TGTGCTAGTGGACTCGAACAGGGCGGGGAGCTGTTTTTT. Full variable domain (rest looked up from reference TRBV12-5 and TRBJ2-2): DARVTQTPRHKVTEMGQEVTMRCQPILGHNTVFWYRQTMMQGLELLAYFRNRAPLDDSGMPKDRFSAEMPDATLATLKIQPSEPRDSAVYFCASGLEQGGELFFGEGSRLTVL.

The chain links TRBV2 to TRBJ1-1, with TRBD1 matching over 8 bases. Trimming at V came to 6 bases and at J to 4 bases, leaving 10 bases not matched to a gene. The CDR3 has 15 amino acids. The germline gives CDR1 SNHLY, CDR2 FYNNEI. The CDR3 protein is CASSAVQGARTEAFF. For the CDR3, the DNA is TGTGCCAGCAGCGCTGTTCAGGGGGCGCGCACTGAAGCTTTCTTT. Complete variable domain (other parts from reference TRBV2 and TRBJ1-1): EPEVTQTPSHQVTQMGQEVILRCVPISNHLYFYWYRQILGQKVEFLVSFYNNEISEKSEIFDDQFSVERPDGSNFTLKIRSTKLEDSAMYFCASSAVQGARTEAFFGQGTRLTVV.

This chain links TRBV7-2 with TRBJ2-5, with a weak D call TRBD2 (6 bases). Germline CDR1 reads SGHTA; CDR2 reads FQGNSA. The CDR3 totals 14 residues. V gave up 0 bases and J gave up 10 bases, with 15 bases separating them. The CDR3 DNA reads TGTGCCAGCAGCTTAGCGGGACTCTCGGAGGACCAGTACTTC. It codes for CASSLAGLSEDQYF. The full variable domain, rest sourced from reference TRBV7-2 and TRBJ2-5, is GAGVSQSPSNKVTEKGKDVELRCDPISGHTALYWYRQSLGQGLEFLIYFQGNSAPDKSGLPSDRFSAERTGGSVSTLTIQRTQQEDSAVYLCASSLAGLSEDQYFGPGTRLLVL.

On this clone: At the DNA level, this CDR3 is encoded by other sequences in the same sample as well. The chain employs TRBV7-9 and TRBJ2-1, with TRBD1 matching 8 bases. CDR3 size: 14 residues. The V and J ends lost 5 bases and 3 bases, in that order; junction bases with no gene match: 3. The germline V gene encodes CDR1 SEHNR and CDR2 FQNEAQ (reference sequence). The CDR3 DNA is TGTGCCAGCAGCAGACAGGGGAACTACAATGAGCAGTTCTTC. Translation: CASSRQGNYNEQFF. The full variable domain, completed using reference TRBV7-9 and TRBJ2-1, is DTGVSQNPRHKITKRGQNVTFRCDPISEHNRLYWYRQTLGQGPEFLTYFQNEAQLEKSRLLSDRFSAERPKGSFSTLEIQRTEQGDSAMYLCASSRQGNYNEQFFGPGTRLTVL.

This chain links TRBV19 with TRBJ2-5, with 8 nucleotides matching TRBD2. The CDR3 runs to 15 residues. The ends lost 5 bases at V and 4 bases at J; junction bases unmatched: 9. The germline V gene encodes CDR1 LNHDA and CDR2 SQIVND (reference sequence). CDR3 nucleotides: TGTGCCAGTAGTGGGGGCGGGGGGATTTCAGAGACCCAGTACTTC. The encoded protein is CASSGGGGISETQYF.

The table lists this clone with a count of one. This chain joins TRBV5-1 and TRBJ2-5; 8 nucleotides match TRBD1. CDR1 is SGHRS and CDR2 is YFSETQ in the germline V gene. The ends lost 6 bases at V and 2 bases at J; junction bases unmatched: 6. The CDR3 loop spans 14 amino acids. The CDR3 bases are TGCGCCAGCAACCTCGGGACAGGACAAGAGACCCAGTACTTC. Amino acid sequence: CASNLGTGQETQYF.

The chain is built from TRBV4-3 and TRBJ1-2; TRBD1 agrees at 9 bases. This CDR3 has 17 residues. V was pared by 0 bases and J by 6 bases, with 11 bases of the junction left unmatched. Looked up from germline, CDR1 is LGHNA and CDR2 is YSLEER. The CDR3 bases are TGCGCCAGCAGCCAAGATAGGCCGACAGGGGGAGTAGATGGCTACACCTTC. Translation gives CASSQDRPTGGVDGYTF.

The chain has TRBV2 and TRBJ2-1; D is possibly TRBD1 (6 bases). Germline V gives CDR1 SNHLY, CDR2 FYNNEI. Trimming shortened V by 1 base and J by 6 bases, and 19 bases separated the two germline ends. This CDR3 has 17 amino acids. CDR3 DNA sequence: TGTGCCAGCAGTGAAGGGCAGGGGAAAGGGTCGGGCAATGAGCAGTTCTTC. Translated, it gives CASSEGQGKGSGNEQFF.

The CDR3 sequence is CATSRDSGGGYTF. CDR3 bases: TGTGCCACCAGCAGGGACAGTGGGGGTGGCTACACCTTC. The chain recombines TRBV15 with TRBJ1-2; TRBD1 might be the D (6 bases). V was clipped by 3 bases and J by 7 bases, with 12 bases between them. The germline CDR1 and CDR2 sequences are LNHNV and YYDKDF (reference sequence). CDR3 size: 13 residues.

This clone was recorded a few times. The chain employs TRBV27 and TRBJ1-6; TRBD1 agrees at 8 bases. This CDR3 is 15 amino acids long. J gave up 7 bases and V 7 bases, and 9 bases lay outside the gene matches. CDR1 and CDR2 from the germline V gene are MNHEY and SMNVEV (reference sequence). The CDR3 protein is CASNSPGQANSPLHF. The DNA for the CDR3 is TGTGCCAGCAACTCCCCGGGACAGGCCAATTCACCCCTCCACTTT.

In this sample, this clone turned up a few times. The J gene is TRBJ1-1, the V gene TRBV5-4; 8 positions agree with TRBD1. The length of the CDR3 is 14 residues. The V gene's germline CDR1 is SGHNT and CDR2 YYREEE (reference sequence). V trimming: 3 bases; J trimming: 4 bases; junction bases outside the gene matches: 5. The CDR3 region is CASSWTGLSTEAFF. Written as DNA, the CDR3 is TGTGCCAGCAGCTGGACAGGGTTGAGCACTGAAGCTTTCTTT.

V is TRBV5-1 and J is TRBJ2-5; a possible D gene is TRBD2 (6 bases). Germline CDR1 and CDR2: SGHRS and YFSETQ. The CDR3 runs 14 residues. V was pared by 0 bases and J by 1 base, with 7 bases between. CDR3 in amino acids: CASSLGGVQETQYF. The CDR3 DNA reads TGCGCCAGCAGCTTGGGGGGGGTCCAAGAGACCCAGTACTTC.

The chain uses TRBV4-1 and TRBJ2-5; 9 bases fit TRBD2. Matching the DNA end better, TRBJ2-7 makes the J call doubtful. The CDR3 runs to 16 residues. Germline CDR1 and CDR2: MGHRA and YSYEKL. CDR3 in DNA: TGCGCCAGCACCGCCAATAGCGGGAGCCTCTCCTACGAGCAGTACTTC. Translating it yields CASTANSGSLSYEQYF.

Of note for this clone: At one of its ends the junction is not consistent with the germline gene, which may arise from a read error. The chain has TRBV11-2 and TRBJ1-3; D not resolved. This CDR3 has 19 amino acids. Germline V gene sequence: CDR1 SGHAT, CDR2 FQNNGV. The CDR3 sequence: CASSLEARHFHSSGNTIYF. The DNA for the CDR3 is TGTGCCAGCAGCCTAGAAGCCCGTCACTTTCACTCCTCTGGAAACACCATATATTTT.

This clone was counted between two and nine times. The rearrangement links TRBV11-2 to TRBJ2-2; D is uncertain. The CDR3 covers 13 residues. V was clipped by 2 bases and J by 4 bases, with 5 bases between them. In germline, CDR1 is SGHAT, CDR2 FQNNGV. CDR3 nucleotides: TGTGCCAGCAGCTTACGTGTCACCGGGGAGCTGTTTTTT. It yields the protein CASSLRVTGELFF.

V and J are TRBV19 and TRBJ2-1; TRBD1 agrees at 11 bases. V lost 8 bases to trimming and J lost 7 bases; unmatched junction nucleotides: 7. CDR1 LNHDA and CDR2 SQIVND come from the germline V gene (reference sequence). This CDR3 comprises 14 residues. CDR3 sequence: CASDPGQGGNEQFF. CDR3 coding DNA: TGTGCCAGTGACCCGGGACAGGGGGGGAATGAGCAGTTCTTC.

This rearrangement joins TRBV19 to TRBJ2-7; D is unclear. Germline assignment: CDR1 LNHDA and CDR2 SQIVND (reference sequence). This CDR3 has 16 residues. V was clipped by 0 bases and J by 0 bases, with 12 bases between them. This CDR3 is CASSIDLGSNSYEQYF. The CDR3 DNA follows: TGTGCCAGTAGTATAGATCTGGGCAGCAACTCCTACGAGCAGTACTTC. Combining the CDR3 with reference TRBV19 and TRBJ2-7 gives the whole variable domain DGGITQSPKYLFRKEGQNVTLSCEQNLNHDAMYWYRQDPGQGLRLIYYSQIVNDFQKGDIAEGYSVSREKKESFPLTVTSAQKNPTAFYLCASSIDLGSNSYEQYFGPGTRLTVT.

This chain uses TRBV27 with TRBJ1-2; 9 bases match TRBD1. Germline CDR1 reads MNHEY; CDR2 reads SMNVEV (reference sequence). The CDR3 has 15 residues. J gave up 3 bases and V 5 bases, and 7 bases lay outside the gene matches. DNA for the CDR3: TGTGCCAGCAGTCGCACGGGACAGGGTGACTATGGCTACACCTTC. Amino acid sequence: CASSRTGQGDYGYTF.

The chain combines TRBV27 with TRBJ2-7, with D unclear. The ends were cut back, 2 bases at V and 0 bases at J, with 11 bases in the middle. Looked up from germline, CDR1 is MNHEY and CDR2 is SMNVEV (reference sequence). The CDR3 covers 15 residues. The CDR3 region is CASSLHSLGSYEQYF. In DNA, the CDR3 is TGTGCCAGCAGTTTACACAGCTTAGGCTCCTACGAGCAGTACTTC.

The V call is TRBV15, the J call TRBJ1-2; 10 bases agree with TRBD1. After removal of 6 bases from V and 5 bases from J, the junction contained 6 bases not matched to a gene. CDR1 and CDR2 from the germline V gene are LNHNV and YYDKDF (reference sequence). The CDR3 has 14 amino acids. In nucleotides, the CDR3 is TGTGCCACCAGAGGGGACAGGGGTGGATATGGCTACACCTTC. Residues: CATRGDRGGYGYTF.

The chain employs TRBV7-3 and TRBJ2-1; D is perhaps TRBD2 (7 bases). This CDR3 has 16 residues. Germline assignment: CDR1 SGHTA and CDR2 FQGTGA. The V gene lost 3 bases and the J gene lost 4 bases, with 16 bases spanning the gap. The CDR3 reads CASSLRGGASYNEQFF. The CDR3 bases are TGTGCCAGCAGCTTGAGGGGGGGGGCGAGTTACAATGAGCAGTTCTTC.

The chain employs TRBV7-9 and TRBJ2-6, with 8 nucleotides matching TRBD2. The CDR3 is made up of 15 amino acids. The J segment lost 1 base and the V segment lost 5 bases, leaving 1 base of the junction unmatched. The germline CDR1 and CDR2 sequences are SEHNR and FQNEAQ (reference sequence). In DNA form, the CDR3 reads TGTGCCAGCAGCCGGGGGGGATCTGGGGCCAACGTCCTGACTTTC. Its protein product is CASSRGGSGANVLTF.